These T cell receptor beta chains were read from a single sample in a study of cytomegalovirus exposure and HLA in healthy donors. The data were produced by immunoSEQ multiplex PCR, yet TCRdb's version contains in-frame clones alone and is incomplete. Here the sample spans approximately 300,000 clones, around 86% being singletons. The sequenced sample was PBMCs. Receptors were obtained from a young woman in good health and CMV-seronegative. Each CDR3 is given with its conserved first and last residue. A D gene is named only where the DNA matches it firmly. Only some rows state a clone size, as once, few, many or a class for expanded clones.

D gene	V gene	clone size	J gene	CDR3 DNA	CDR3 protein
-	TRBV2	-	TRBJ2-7	TGTGCCAGCAGTCTACCCCCCCCGTCCGAGCAGTACTTC	CASSLPPPSEQYF
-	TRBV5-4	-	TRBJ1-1	TGTGCCAGCAGCTTAACGACAGGCCCCTACACTGAAGCTTTCTTT	CASSLTTGPYTEAFF
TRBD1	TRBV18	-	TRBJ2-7	TGTGCCAGCTCTCCGCCCGGGACAGCGACCTACGAGCAGTACTTC	CASSPPGTATYEQYF
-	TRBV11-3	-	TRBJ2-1	TGTGCCAGCAGCTTAGTTCACGGTTCCTACAATGAGCAGTTCTTC	CASSLVHGSYNEQFF
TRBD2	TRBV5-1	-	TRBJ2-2	TGCGCCAGCAGCTTGGCCTATAGACTAGCGGGATTATCCGGGGAGCTGTTTTTT	CASSLAYRLAGLSGELFF
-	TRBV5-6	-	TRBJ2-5	TGTGCCAGCAGCTTCCATGGTGGGGGCCGAGAGACCCAGTACTTC	CASSFHGGGRETQYF
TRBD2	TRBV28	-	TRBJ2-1	TGTGCCAGCAGCCTACTAGCGGATATGTACAATGAGCAGTTCTTC	CASSLLADMYNEQFF
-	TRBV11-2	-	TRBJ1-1	TGTGCCAGCAGCTTAGGTAAAGGGGCTGAAGCTTTCTTT	CASSLGKGAEAFF
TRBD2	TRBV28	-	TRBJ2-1	TGTGCCAGCAGACTAGCGGGCCCCTCCTACAATGAGCAGTTCTTC	CASRLAGPSYNEQFF
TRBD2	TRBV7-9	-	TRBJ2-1	TGTGCCAGCAGCGGAGGGGGTCTAGCGGGAGGAAACAATGAGCAGTTCTTC	CASSGGGLAGGNNEQFF
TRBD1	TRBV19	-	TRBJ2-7	TGTGCCAGTAGAGAATTGGGGGACAGGGGGCTCTACGAGCAGTACTTC	CASRELGDRGLYEQYF
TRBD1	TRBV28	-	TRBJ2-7	TGTGCCAGCAGTAGGGGGCCGCCATCCTACGAGCAGTACTTC	CASSRGPPSYEQYF
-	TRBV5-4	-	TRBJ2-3	TGTGCCAGCACCGGCGGGAATACGCAGTATTTT	CASTGGNTQYF
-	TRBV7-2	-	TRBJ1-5	TGTGCCAGCAGCTTAGACCCACTGGGCTCGTCTTCCAACAATCAGCCCCAGCATTTT	CASSLDPLGSSSNNQPQHF
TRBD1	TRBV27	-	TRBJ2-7	TGTGCCAGCAGTTTGGCCGGGACAGGGTCAGGCGAGCAGTACTTC	CASSLAGTGSGEQYF
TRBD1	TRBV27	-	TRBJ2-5	TGTGCCAGCAGTTTACAGACAGGGTCACAGACCCAGTACTTC	CASSLQTGSQTQYF
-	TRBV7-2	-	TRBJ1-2	TGTGCCAGCAGCTTAGATGGAGGCGGCTACACCTTC	CASSLDGGGYTF
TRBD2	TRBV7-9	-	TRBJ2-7	TGTGCCAGCAGCAATAGCGGGAGCTCCTACGAGCAGTACTTC	CASSNSGSSYEQYF
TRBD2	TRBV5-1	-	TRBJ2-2	TGCGCCAGCAGCTGGGGAGGACTAGCGGGAGCCGGGGAGCTGTTTTTT	CASSWGGLAGAGELFF
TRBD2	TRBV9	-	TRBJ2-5	TGTGCCAGCAGCGCGACTAGCGGGACGGGAGAGACCCAGTACTTC	CASSATSGTGETQYF
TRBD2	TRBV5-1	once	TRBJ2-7	TGCGCCAGCAGCTCCGATCTAGCGGAACGAACCTACGAGCAGTACTTC	CASSSDLAERTYEQYF
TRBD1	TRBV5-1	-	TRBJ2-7	TGCGCCAGCAGCTTGGGCGGACAGGGCATTCACGAGCAGTACTTC	CASSLGGQGIHEQYF
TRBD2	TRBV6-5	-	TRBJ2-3	TGTGCCAGCAAGAGGGCGGGAGGGGCAGATACGCAGTATTTT	CASKRAGGADTQYF
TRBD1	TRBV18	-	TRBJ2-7	TGTGCCAGCTCACCCTCGACAGGGCAGGAAGGCTACGAGCAGTACTTC	CASSPSTGQEGYEQYF
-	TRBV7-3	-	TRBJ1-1	TGTGCCAGCAGCTTAAGCGATAACACTGAAGCTTTCTTT	CASSLSDNTEAFF
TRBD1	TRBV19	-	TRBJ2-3	TGTGCCAGTGGCTCGCGACAGGGGGCAGATACGCAGTATTTT	CASGSRQGADTQYF
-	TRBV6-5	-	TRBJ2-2	TGTGCCAGCAGTTACAGCGGCGGGTTTAACACCGGGGAGCTGTTTTTT	CASSYSGGFNTGELFF
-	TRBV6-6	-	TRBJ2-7	TGTGCCAGCAGTTCCTTGACAGGCACCTACGAGCAGTACTTC	CASSSLTGTYEQYF
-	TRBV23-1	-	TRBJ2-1	TGCGCCAGCAGTCAATCGGCAAGGACTTCAGTTACACCTAGCTCCTACAATGAGCAGTTCTTC	CASSQSARTSVTPSSYNEQFF
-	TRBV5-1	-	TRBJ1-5	TGCGCCAGCCCCCAGGTCAGGCAGCCCCAGCATTTT	CASPQVRQPQHF
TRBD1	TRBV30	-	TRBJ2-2	TGTGCCTGCCGGACAGGATCGAACACCGGGGAGCTGTTTTTT	CACRTGSNTGELFF
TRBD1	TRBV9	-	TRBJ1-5	TGTGCCAGCAGCGTAGGACAGGGGGCTCAGCCCCAGCATTTT	CASSVGQGAQPQHF
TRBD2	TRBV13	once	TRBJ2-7	TGTGCCAGCAGCCTCGGGAGACTAGCGGGCTACGAGCAGTACTTC	CASSLGRLAGYEQYF
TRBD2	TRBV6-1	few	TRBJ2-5	TGTGCCAGCAGTCTAGGCGGGGGGCTAGGGGAGACCCAGTACTTC	CASSLGGGLGETQYF
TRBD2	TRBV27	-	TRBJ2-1	TGTGCCAGCAGTCCCCGTCGGACTAGCAGGGACGCTCCCTACAATGAGCAGTTCTTC	CASSPRRTSRDAPYNEQFF
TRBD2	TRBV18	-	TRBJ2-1	TGTGCCAGCTCACCAGGGGGGGGATCGGGCAATGAGCAGTTCTTC	CASSPGGGSGNEQFF
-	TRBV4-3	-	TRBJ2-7	TGCGCCAGCAGCCAAGATGTCGGGAGCGTTTACGAGCAGTACTTC	CASSQDVGSVYEQYF
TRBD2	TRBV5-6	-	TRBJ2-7	TGTGCCAGCAGCTTGGACGCTAGCGGGAGGGGATACGAGCAGTACTTC	CASSLDASGRGYEQYF
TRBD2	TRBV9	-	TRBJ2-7	TGTGCCAGCAGCGTCGCCCTAGCGGGAGGGCCGATCGAGCAGTACTTC	CASSVALAGGPIEQYF
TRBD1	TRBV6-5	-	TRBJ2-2	TGTGCCAGCAGTTACTCCGGACAGGGGTACACCGGGGAGCTGTTTTTT	CASSYSGQGYTGELFF
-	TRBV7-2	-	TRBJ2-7	TGTGCCAGCAGAGCGCCCGGGGGACCACACTACGAGCAGTACTTC	CASRAPGGPHYEQYF
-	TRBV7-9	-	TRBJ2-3	TGTGCCAGCAACCCCGGGGATACAGATACGCAGTATTTT	CASNPGDTDTQYF
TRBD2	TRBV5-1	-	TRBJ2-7	TGCGCCAGCAGCCCTAGCGGGAGTTCATCCTACGAGCAGTACTTC	CASSPSGSSSYEQYF
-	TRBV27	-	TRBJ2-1	TGTGCCAGCAGTTTATCCGCTGGACAAACCTACAATGAGCAGTTCTTC	CASSLSAGQTYNEQFF
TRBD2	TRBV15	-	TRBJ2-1	TGTGCCACCAGCAGGTCCTTAGCGGGAGGGTTCGGCAATGAGCAGTTCTTC	CATSRSLAGGFGNEQFF
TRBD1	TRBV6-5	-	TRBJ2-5	TGTGCCAGCAGTTACTCGACAGGGTACCAAGAGACCCAGTACTTC	CASSYSTGYQETQYF
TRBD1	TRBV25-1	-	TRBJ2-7	TGTGCCAGCAGTGAATTGGGGACAGGGGAGGTGGGCGAGCAGTACTTC	CASSELGTGEVGEQYF
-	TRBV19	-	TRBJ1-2	TGTGCCAGTAGTCAGGCCCATGGCTACACCTTC	CASSQAHGYTF
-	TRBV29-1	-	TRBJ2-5	TGCAGCGCTGGGGCAGGCCTCCACCAAGAGACCCAGTACTTC	CSAGAGLHQETQYF
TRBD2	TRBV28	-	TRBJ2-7	TGTGCCAGCAGATGGACTAGCGGACGCTACGAGCAGTACTTC	CASRWTSGRYEQYF
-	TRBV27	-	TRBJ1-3	TGTGCCAGCAGTGTGGGGGGTTATGGAAACACCATATATTTT	CASSVGGYGNTIYF
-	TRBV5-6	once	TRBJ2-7	TGTGCCAGCAGCTTTCCGGGACACAGTTACGAGCAGTACTTC	CASSFPGHSYEQYF
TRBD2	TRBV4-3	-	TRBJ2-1	TGCGCCAGCAGCCGCGGCCGGGACTACCCTGCAGGAGAGCAGTTCTTC	CASSRGRDYPAGEQFF
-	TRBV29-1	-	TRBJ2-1	TGCGGGGGGGCAGGCTCCTACAATGAGCAGTTCTTC	CGGAGSYNEQFF
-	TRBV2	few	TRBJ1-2	TGTGCCAGCCAGTTGCTCTATGGCTACACCTTC	CASQLLYGYTF
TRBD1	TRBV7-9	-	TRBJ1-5	TGTGCCAGCAGCCCCAGGGGGCCACCCAATCAGCCCCAGCATTTT	CASSPRGPPNQPQHF
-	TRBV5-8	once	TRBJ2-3	TGTGCCAGCAGCCCCGGGACTGGGAGCACAGATACGCAGTATTTT	CASSPGTGSTDTQYF
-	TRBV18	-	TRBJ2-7	TGTGCCAGCTCACCACCCGACAGAAACTACGAGCAGTACTTC	CASSPPDRNYEQYF